Included here is one TCR beta chain sequence, with context. Its antigen is not identified. The study enrolled patients aged 18 to 65 with newly diagnosed hyperthyroidism of under 2 months' duration. Diagnosis rested on symptoms, serum thyroxine and TRAb, thyroid ultrasound, and orbital computed tomography. The data are from a study of T cells in Graves' hyperthyroidism and ophthalmopathy. Germline assignment: CDR1 SEHNR and CDR2 FQNEAQ (reference sequence). This CDR3 has 14 residues. The V gene lost 3 bases and the J gene lost 3 bases, with 9 bases spanning the gap. Findings and caveats of the study: Ophthalmopathy got predicted by the model a median about 6.5 months before its onset. Within blood appeared most thyroid clonotypes that had expanded above 0.001.

The CDR3 regions of TCR beta were amplified from RNA transcripts. The HTBI primer set drove a first-round RT-PCR of the TCR CDR3. TCRdb re-analysed the multiplex PCR reads in MiXCR, keeping a single row per CDR3 protein. The sample lists some 600,000 distinct CDR3 sequences; about 15% were seen once. The receptor was derived from a woman between 25 and 40 years old with Graves' hyperthyroidism that later progressed to Graves' ophthalmopathy. Source material: blood. V usage is TRBV7-9 and J usage is TRBJ2-1, with D unresolved. DNA of the CDR3: TGTGCCAGCAGCTTCCCCGACGGCTACAATGAGCAGTTCTTC. This codes for CASSFPDGYNEQFF.